These T cell receptor beta chains were read from a single sample in a study of T cells in localized non-small cell lung cancer. TCRdb's table, derived via immunoSEQ multiplex PCR, lists solely in-frame clones and lacks some. The repertoire holds over 25,000 clones, with about 90% as singletons. Sequenced here: peripheral blood, sampled before any cancer treatment. These TCRs come from a female donor at least 60 years old with stage I lung adenocarcinoma. Both conserved end residues are part of each CDR3. The D gene is left open where the match is weak. Size is stated for part of the rows, as once, few or many counts, or as a class when the clone is expanded.

d_call	v_call	j_call	clone_size	cdr3_aa	cdr3_nt
TRBD1	TRBV5-1	TRBJ1-1	.	CASSLRTGTGGGTEAFF	TGCGCCAGCAGCTTACGTACGGGGACAGGGGGCGGCACTGAAGCTTTCTTT
TRBD2	TRBV7-9	TRBJ2-1	.	CASSLRGGGEQFF	TGTGCCAGCAGCTTACGGGGCGGGGGTGAGCAGTTCTTC
TRBD1	TRBV4-2	TRBJ1-1	.	CASNRQGEAAFF	TGTGCCAGCAACCGACAGGGTGAAGCAGCTTTCTTT
.	TRBV28	TRBJ1-3	.	CASRLARALSGNTIYF	TGTGCCAGCAGGTTGGCGAGGGCTCTCTCTGGAAACACCATATATTTT
TRBD1	TRBV5-1	TRBJ2-7	once	CASSQAGQAYEQYF	TGCGCCAGCAGCCAGGCGGGACAGGCCTACGAGCAGTACTTC
.	TRBV7-9	TRBJ2-7	.	CASSFWPTNSYEQYF	TGTGCCAGCAGCTTCTGGCCTACCAACTCCTACGAGCAGTACTTC
.	TRBV19	TRBJ1-2	.	CASKSQDGYTF	TGTGCAAGTAAATCCCAGGATGGCTACACCTTC
TRBD2	TRBV7-7	TRBJ2-7	.	CASSSGGGYEQYF	TGTGCTAGCAGCTCCGGGGGGGGCTACGAGCAGTACTTC
TRBD2	TRBV19	TRBJ2-5	.	CASSSPGLGKETQYF	TGTGCCAGTAGTTCTCCGGGACTAGGGAAAGAGACCCAGTACTTC
TRBD1	TRBV6-6	TRBJ1-5	.	CASRLRDRGSNQPQHF	TGTGCCAGCAGACTCCGGGACAGGGGAAGCAATCAGCCCCAGCATTTT
.	TRBV21-1	TRBJ1-6	.	CASSLHRGLNSPLHF	TGTGCCAGCAGCCTCCACAGGGGGCTCAATTCACCCCTCCACTTT